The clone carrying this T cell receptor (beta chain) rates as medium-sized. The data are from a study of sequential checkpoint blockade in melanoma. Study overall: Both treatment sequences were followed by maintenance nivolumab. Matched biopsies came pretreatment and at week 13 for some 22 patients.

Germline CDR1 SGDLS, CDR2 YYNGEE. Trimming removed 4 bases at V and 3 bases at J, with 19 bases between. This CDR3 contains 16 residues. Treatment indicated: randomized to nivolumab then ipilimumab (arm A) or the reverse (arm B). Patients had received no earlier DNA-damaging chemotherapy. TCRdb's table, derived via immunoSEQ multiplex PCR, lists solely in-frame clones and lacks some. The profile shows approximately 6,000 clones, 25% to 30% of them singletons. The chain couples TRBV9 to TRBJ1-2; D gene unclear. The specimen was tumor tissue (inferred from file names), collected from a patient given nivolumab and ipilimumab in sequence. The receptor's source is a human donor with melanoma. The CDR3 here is CASSQYMSGYDYGYTF. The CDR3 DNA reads TGTGCCAGCAGCCAGTACATGTCGGGCTATGACTATGGCTACACCTTC.